One sample yielded the 29 T cell receptor beta chains listed below, sequenced in a study of shared clonotypes between healthy human individuals. Profiling relied on immunoSEQ multiplex PCR, and the TCRdb table lists in-frame clones only, not all of them. Among about 1 million clones, about 76% were seen once, and the ten largest hold 1.4%. Sequencing was carried out using memory CD4+ T cells sorted from blood. Described subset: CD45RA-negative fraction. Receptors were obtained from a young man in good health.

Notes on this clone: Mismatch with germline at one junction end may stem from a read error. The CDR3 loop is CASSVEDRASSYGFTF. The DNA of the CDR3 is TGTGCCAGCAGCGTAGAGGACAGGGCCTCGTCGTATGGCTTCACCTTC. V and J are TRBV9 and TRBJ1-2; 8 positions agree with TRBD1. CDR3 length equals 16 residues. CDR1 is SGDLS, CDR2 YYNGEE, per germline.

This clone came up a few times. The CDR3 region has the DNA TGTGCCAGCAGTCCCTCCGGGAGCGGGAGCTTGTACGAGCAGTACTTC. Translated, it gives CASSPSGSGSLYEQYF. The chain carries TRBV6-6 and TRBJ2-7; 8 bases align to TRBD2. The CDR3 runs 16 residues. V shed 5 bases and J 4 bases; nucleotides not matched to a gene: 13. Germline CDR1 is MNHNY and CDR2 is SVGAGI (reference sequence).

The chain carries TRBV11-3 and TRBJ2-1; the match to TRBD2 covers 10 bases. The V and J ends lost 5 bases and 4 bases, in that order; junction bases with no gene match: 8. CDR3 length equals 16 residues. Germline values: CDR1 SGHNT, CDR2 YENEEA. DNA for the CDR3: TGTGCCAGCAGCACATCTAGCGGGAGCCTGTACAATGAGCAGTTCTTC. Protein: CASSTSSGSLYNEQFF.

This chain links TRBV10-2 with TRBJ1-6; 7 bases map to TRBD1. Unmatched junction bases numbered 12, after V lost 6 bases and J lost 10 bases. CDR3 length equals 15 residues. CDR1 and CDR2 (germline): WSHSY, SAAADI. CDR3 sequence (DNA): TGCGCCAGCAGACGCGGACAGGACCTAGGATCACCCCTCCACTTT. Translating it yields CASRRGQDLGSPLHF.

The chain joins TRBV2 to TRBJ2-3; D possibly matches TRBD1 or TRBD2 (6 bases each). The CDR3 is 15 amino acids. Looked up from germline, CDR1 is SNHLY and CDR2 is FYNNEI. Deletions cut 6 bases from V and 6 bases from J, with 19 bases between. CDR3 nucleotide sequence: TGTGCCAGCAGCCGGAGTGTTAAAGGGGGGGATACGCAGTATTTT. Protein sequence: CASSRSVKGGDTQYF.

The genes are TRBV7-2 and TRBJ1-5; 7 bases map to TRBD1. Germline lookup yields CDR1 SGHTA and CDR2 FQGNSA. The CDR3 totals 15 residues. V gave up 5 bases and J gave up 3 bases; unmatched junction bases: 7. DNA of the CDR3: TGTGCCAGCAGCCAGGGGGGCGGCGACAATCAGCCCCAGCATTTT. Protein sequence: CASSQGGGDNQPQHF.

This sequence joins TRBV6-1 and TRBJ2-5; 12 bases match TRBD1. The length of the CDR3 is 18 residues. Looked up from germline, CDR1 is MNHNS and CDR2 is SASEGT. V lost 3 bases, J lost 1 base, and 9 bases stayed unmatched. CDR3 in DNA: TGTGCCAGCAGTGACCAAATGGGGACAGGGGGCCGCCAAGAGACCCAGTACTTC. This codes for CASSDQMGTGGRQETQYF.

The chain combines TRBV9 with TRBJ2-5; 9 positions agree with TRBD1. This CDR3 has 13 residues. In germline, CDR1 is SGDLS, CDR2 YYNGEE. V lost 7 bases and J lost 5; bases outside the gene matches: 6. This CDR3 reads CASAGTGRETQYF. CDR3 DNA: TGTGCCAGCGCCGGGACAGGGAGGGAGACCCAGTACTTC.

The chain recombines TRBV10-3 with TRBJ2-7; 11 bases align to TRBD2. The germline V gene encodes CDR1 ENHRY and CDR2 SYGVKD. The CDR3 consists of 15 residues. J lost 1 base, V lost 10 bases, and 9 bases had no gene match. CDR3 in amino acids: CARPGLAVESYEQYF. Here the CDR3 DNA reads TGTGCCAGACCGGGACTAGCGGTTGAGTCCTACGAGCAGTACTTC.

The gene calls are TRBV29-1 and TRBJ1-6; TRBD1 aligns across 8 bases. There are 15 residues in the CDR3. The germline gives CDR1 SQVTM, CDR2 ANQGSEA. The trim removed 7 bases at V and 9 bases at J, leaving 14 bases unmatched. The CDR3: CSASGQGGDVSPLHF. In DNA, the CDR3 is TGCAGCGCAAGCGGACAGGGCGGGGATGTTTCACCCCTCCACTTT.

The chain carries TRBV2 and TRBJ2-1, with D unresolved. Germline assignment: CDR1 SNHLY and CDR2 FYNNEI. CDR3 length: 13 residues. With 2 bases removed from V and 8 bases from J, the gap between germline ends came to 10 bases. The CDR3 sequence is CASSESWQHEQFF. CDR3 nucleotides: TGTGCCAGCAGTGAATCTTGGCAGCATGAGCAGTTCTTC.

On this clone itself: Other DNA sequences in this specimen translate into the identical CDR3. The gene calls are TRBV10-2 and TRBJ1-3, with TRBD1 as a possible D gene (5 bases). CDR3 length equals 15 residues. Germline CDR1 is WSHSY and CDR2 is SAAADI. Trimming removed 0 bases from V and 1 base from J, with 7 bases in between. The CDR3 reads CASSESGGSGNTIYF. The DNA of the CDR3 is TGCGCCAGCAGTGAGTCTGGGGGGTCTGGAAACACCATATATTTT.

On this clone: Distinct nucleotide sequences in the sample also encode this CDR3. The chain combines TRBV6-1 with TRBJ2-2; D remains unclear. Germline V gene data show CDR1 as MNHNS and CDR2 as SASEGT. The CDR3 length is 14 residues. V lost 4 bases to trimming and J lost 1 base, with 7 bases between them. The CDR3 DNA sequence: TGTGCCAGCAGTGTAAGGGAGAACACCGGGGAGCTGTTTTTT. It codes for CASSVRENTGELFF.

V gene TRBV29-1 combines with J gene TRBJ1-3; D gene unclear. The ends were cut back, 4 bases at V and 3 bases at J, with 13 bases in the middle. This CDR3 contains 14 residues. The germline gives CDR1 SQVTM, CDR2 ANQGSEA. CDR3 sequence: CSVAPQLFGNTIYF. The CDR3 nucleotides are TGCAGCGTTGCGCCTCAGCTCTTTGGAAACACCATATATTTT.

This chain's CDR3 is CASSRGRGSPLHF. The DNA of the CDR3 is TGTGCCAGCAGTCGGGGACGAGGATCACCCCTCCACTTT. This sequence joins TRBV6-5 and TRBJ1-6, with D maybe TRBD1 (5 bases). Trimming stripped 5 bases from V and 10 bases from J, with 12 bases between. Per germline, CDR1 MNHEY and CDR2 SVGAGI. CDR3 size: 13 residues.

The chain couples TRBV5-6 to TRBJ2-1; tentative D call: TRBD2 (6 bases). Trimming pared 0 bases from V and 7 bases from J, leaving 11 bases between. The CDR3 consists of 14 residues. Germline CDR1 SGHDT, CDR2 YYEEEE. CDR3: CASSLAWGRNEQFF. CDR3 bases: TGTGCCAGCAGCTTGGCCTGGGGGAGGAATGAGCAGTTCTTC.

V usage is TRBV7-2 and J usage is TRBJ2-5; D possibly corresponds to TRBD1 (5 bases). There are 14 residues in the CDR3. The germline CDR1 and CDR2 sequences are SGHTA and FQGNSA. V lost 5 bases and J lost 2, with 12 bases in between. The CDR3 is CASSASRVQETQYF. As DNA, the CDR3 is TGTGCCAGCAGCGCGAGCAGGGTTCAAGAGACCCAGTACTTC. Looking up the rest from reference TRBV7-2 and TRBJ2-5 gives the full variable domain: GAGVSQSPSNKVTEKGKDVELRCDPISGHTALYWYRQSLGQGLEFLIYFQGNSAPDKSGLPSDRFSAERTGGSVSTLTIQRTQQEDSAVYLCASSASRVQETQYFGPGTRLLVL.

This clone was observed once. The chain carries TRBV19 and TRBJ1-6, with 8 nucleotides matching TRBD1. This CDR3 has 16 residues. Germline loops: CDR1 LNHDA, CDR2 SQIVND (reference sequence). V shed 0 bases and J 9 bases; nucleotides not matched to a gene: 7. CDR3 region: CASSIDRQGATSPLHF. The CDR3 nucleotides are TGTGCCAGTAGTATAGATCGTCAGGGGGCGACTTCACCCCTCCACTTT. Based on the CDR3 plus reference TRBV19 and TRBJ1-6, the full variable domain is DGGITQSPKYLFRKEGQNVTLSCEQNLNHDAMYWYRQDPGQGLRLIYYSQIVNDFQKGDIAEGYSVSREKKESFPLTVTSAQKNPTAFYLCASSIDRQGATSPLHFGNGTRLTVT.

A remark on this clone: Other nucleotide sequences in the sample specify the same CDR3. The rearrangement joins TRBV29-1 to TRBJ2-2; D gene ambiguous. CDR3 size: 12 residues. Germline V gene data show CDR1 as SQVTM and CDR2 as ANQGSEA. Trimming took 4 bases from V and 2 from J, leaving 5 bases between them. CDR3 DNA sequence: TGCAGCGTTGCCCCTAACACCGGGGAGCTGTTTTTT. Encoded protein: CSVAPNTGELFF.

The CDR3 DNA reads as TGTGCCAGCAGTGGGCCGAGCGGGGGGTCCACAGATACGCAGTATTTT. Encoded protein: CASSGPSGGSTDTQYF. The genes are TRBV6-1 and TRBJ2-3; 9 bases line up with TRBD2. CDR1 is MNHNS, CDR2 SASEGT, per germline. The CDR3 spans 16 residues. J lost 2 bases, V lost 4 bases, and 7 bases had no gene match.

The CDR3 sequence is CASSRGEGLDEQYF. In DNA, the CDR3 is TGTGCCAGCAGCCGGGGGGAGGGATTGGACGAGCAGTACTTC. The chain links TRBV7-9 to TRBJ2-7; 7 nucleotides line up with TRBD2. Germline V lookup: CDR1 SEHNR, CDR2 FQNEAQ (reference sequence). This CDR3 region has 14 residues. Unmatched junction bases numbered 9, after V lost 5 bases and J lost 5 bases.

In its sample, this clone was seen a few times. This chain joins TRBV13 and TRBJ2-3; the D is unclear. CDR1 and CDR2 (germline): PRHDT, FYEKMQ (reference sequence). The V gene lost 5 bases and the J gene lost 1 base, with 7 bases spanning the gap. This CDR3 has 13 amino acids. CDR3 DNA: TGTGCCAGCAGCCCGGGCCGCACAGATACGCAGTATTTT. It codes for CASSPGRTDTQYF. Based on the CDR3 plus reference TRBV13 and TRBJ2-3, the full variable domain is AAGVIQSPRHLIKEKRETATLKCYPIPRHDTVYWYQQGPGQDPQFLISFYEKMQSDKGSIPDRFSAQQFSDYHSELNMSSLELGDSALYFCASSPGRTDTQYFGPGTRLTVL.

The chain joins TRBV5-1 to TRBJ2-3; D unclear. Trimming pared 3 bases from V and 5 bases from J, leaving 10 bases between. CDR1 and CDR2 (germline): SGHRS, YFSETQ. The CDR3 contains 13 residues. This CDR3 reads CASSWRPLDTQYF. The DNA of the CDR3 is TGCGCCAGCAGCTGGAGACCACTAGATACGCAGTATTTT.

V and J are TRBV5-4 and TRBJ2-7, with 7 bases that match TRBD1. The CDR3 spans 15 residues. CDR1 is SGHNT, CDR2 YYREEE, per germline (reference sequence). With V trimmed by 1 base and J by 0 bases, 4 bases remained unmatched. CDR3 nucleotides: TGTGCCAGCAGCTTGTATAACAGGGGCTCCTACGAGCAGTACTTC. Its translation is CASSLYNRGSYEQYF.

V gene TRBV5-4 combines with J gene TRBJ2-3; the D gene is possibly TRBD1 (5 bases). This CDR3 has 15 residues. Germline CDR1 is SGHNT and CDR2 is YYREEE (reference sequence). V dropped 0 bases and J dropped 2 bases, with 10 bases sitting between them. CDR3 loop: CASSLDRQDTDTQYF. CDR3 DNA sequence: TGTGCCAGCAGCTTGGACAGGCAAGACACAGATACGCAGTATTTT.

The chain links TRBV28 to TRBJ2-7; the D gene is possibly TRBD1 (6 bases). CDR1 is MDHEN, CDR2 SYDVKM, per germline. V was shortened by 9 bases and J by 2 bases, with 17 bases between the two germline ends. The length of the CDR3 is 14 residues. In DNA, the CDR3 is TGTGCCAGTCATGCCCAGGGGTCTGCCTACGAGCAGTACTTC. It translates to CASHAQGSAYEQYF.

This rearrangement joins TRBV5-4 to TRBJ2-5; 11 nucleotides agree with TRBD2. CDR3 length equals 16 residues. The germline CDR1 and CDR2 sequences are SGHNT and YYREEE (reference sequence). J gave up 2 bases and V 2 bases, and 5 bases lay outside the gene matches. In DNA, the CDR3 is TGTGCCAGCAGCTTAGGTCGACTAGCGGGGCAAGAGACCCAGTACTTC. This codes for CASSLGRLAGQETQYF.

The chain uses TRBV2 and TRBJ2-3, with 9 nucleotides matching TRBD1. The CDR3 is made up of 14 amino acids. Looked up from germline, CDR1 is SNHLY and CDR2 is FYNNEI. Trimming took 4 bases from V and 3 from J; bases not matched to a gene: 2. CDR3 coding DNA: TGTGCCAGCAGTGGGGACAGGGAGACAGATACGCAGTATTTT. This encodes CASSGDRETDTQYF.

The rearrangement uses TRBV5-1 and TRBJ1-3; unclear D gene. Germline V gene data show CDR1 as SGHRS and CDR2 as YFSETQ. The CDR3 consists of 15 residues. Between the trimmed V and J ends, which lost 2 bases and 0 bases, there was a span of 9 bases. CDR3 bases: TGCGCCAGCAGCTTCGATTTGAGCTCTGGAAACACCATATATTTT. Translation gives CASSFDLSSGNTIYF.